Below, 14 T cell receptor beta chains from the same sample are listed, as sequenced in a study of blood T cell repertoires in COVID-19. Here immunoSEQ multiplex PCR was the method, and the copy in TCRdb shows in-frame clones only, minus some. The table records more than 250,000 clones, over 75% of them present only once. The sample was peripheral blood. These receptors were obtained from a human donor in a cohort sampled during active COVID-19.

The table lists this clone with a count of one. J is TRBJ1-3 and V is TRBV7-2, with 7 bases fitting TRBD1. The CDR3 extends over 16 amino acids. Losses at the gene ends were 5 bases for V and 3 bases for J; bases not matched to a gene: 10. The germline CDR1 and CDR2 sequences are SGHTA and FQGNSA. CDR3 bases: TGTGCCAGCAGCCGCGGGACAGAGAAATTTGGAAACACCATATATTTT. Its translation: CASSRGTEKFGNTIYF.

The V call is TRBV19, the J call TRBJ2-1, with TRBD2 matching over 7 bases. The ends lost 3 bases at V and 7 bases at J; junction bases unmatched: 9. CDR1 is LNHDA and CDR2 is SQIVND in the germline V gene (reference sequence). This CDR3 comprises 15 residues. The CDR3 region is CASSMRAGEDNEQFF. The DNA of the CDR3 is TGTGCCAGTAGTATGCGGGCGGGAGAGGATAATGAGCAGTTCTTC.

The chain links TRBV7-2 to TRBJ2-7; 8 bases are a match to TRBD1. Germline V gives CDR1 SGHTA, CDR2 FQGNSA. V shed 6 bases, J shed 0 bases, and the junction held 4 bases outside the gene matches. The CDR3 runs to 14 residues. CDR3 sequence (DNA): TGTGCCAGCAGGGACAGGGTGAGCTCCTACGAGCAGTACTTC. Residues: CASRDRVSSYEQYF.

The V call is TRBV19, the J call TRBJ1-2, with TRBD1 identical over 7 bases. Germline V CDR1 and CDR2: LNHDA, SQIVND (reference sequence). V trimming: 5 bases; J trimming: 1 base; junction bases outside the gene matches: 4. The CDR3 covers 14 residues. In nucleotides, the CDR3 is TGTGCCAGTAGTGTCGGGACAGTTAACTATGGCTACACCTTC. It codes for CASSVGTVNYGYTF.

This chain joins TRBV4-2 and TRBJ2-1; D gene uncertain. V gave up 4 bases and J gave up 0 bases, with 7 bases separating them. CDR3 length: 14 amino acids. The germline CDR1 and CDR2 sequences are LGHNA and YNFKEQ. DNA for the CDR3: TGTGCCAGCAGCCCCGTCGGCTCCTACAATGAGCAGTTCTTC. It is translated as CASSPVGSYNEQFF.

V is TRBV6-5 and J is TRBJ1-4; D remains ambiguous. The CDR3 runs to 15 residues. Trimming removed 6 bases from V and 4 bases from J, with 15 bases in between. The V gene's germline CDR1 is MNHEY and CDR2 SVGAGI. The CDR3 protein is CASSGSGTLNEKLFF. CDR3 coding DNA: TGTGCCAGCAGCGGCTCAGGAACCCTTAATGAAAAACTGTTTTTT.

The chain couples TRBV7-9 to TRBJ2-3, with 8 bases lining up with TRBD2. The V gene's germline CDR1 is SEHNR and CDR2 FQNEAQ (reference sequence). Trimming at V came to 2 bases and at J to 2 bases, leaving 3 bases not matched to a gene. The CDR3 is 15 amino acids. The CDR3 coding sequence is TGTGCCAGCAGCTTAAGCGGGAGAAACACAGATACGCAGTATTTT. This codes for CASSLSGRNTDTQYF. Supplemented by reference TRBV7-9 and TRBJ2-3, the full variable domain reads DTGVSQNPRHKITKRGQNVTFRCDPISEHNRLYWYRQTLGQGPEFLTYFQNEAQLEKSRLLSDRFSAERPKGSFSTLEIQRTEQGDSAMYLCASSLSGRNTDTQYFGPGTRLTVL.

CDR3 loop: CASSGGNMDQPQHF. The CDR3 nucleotides are TGTGCCAGCAGCGGGGGCAACATGGATCAGCCCCAGCATTTT. The rearrangement joins TRBV9 to TRBJ1-5; a weak D match, TRBD1 (5 bases). V was pared by 3 bases and J by 5 bases, with 12 bases between. Per the germline V gene, CDR1 is SGDLS and CDR2 is YYNGEE. The CDR3 length is 14 residues.

V and J are TRBV5-6 and TRBJ1-6; TRBD1 matches at 10 bases. Germline V CDR1 and CDR2: SGHDT, YYEEEE. CDR3 length equals 17 residues. J was trimmed by 7 bases and V by 2 bases; bases with no gene match: 9. This chain's CDR3 is CASSFGTGVFVNSPLHF. CDR3 bases: TGTGCCAGCAGCTTCGGGACAGGGGTGTTTGTGAATTCACCCCTCCACTTT.

The chain employs TRBV24-1 and TRBJ2-7, with 8 bases fitting TRBD1. Unmatched junction bases numbered 15, after V lost 12 bases and J lost 0 bases. CDR1 is KGHDR, CDR2 SFDVKD, per germline. The CDR3 is 16 residues long. The CDR3 nucleotides read TGTGCCTCCCACCGGCGGGGACAGGTTCTCTCCTACGAGCAGTACTTC. This gives the protein CASHRRGQVLSYEQYF.

The count of this clone is one. The rearrangement links TRBV30 to TRBJ1-1; D call uncertain. V was trimmed by 0 bases and J by 4 bases, leaving 12 bases between them. The CDR3 covers 14 residues. CDR1 and CDR2 (germline): GTSNPN, SVGIG (reference sequence). The DNA of the CDR3 is TGTGCCTGGAGTGTAGCCGGGGTTAGCACTGAAGCTTTCTTT. Encoded protein: CAWSVAGVSTEAFF.

The rearrangement joins TRBV15 to TRBJ2-7; the D is unclear. The V gene lost 0 bases and the J gene lost 3 bases, with 3 bases spanning the gap. CDR3 length: 12 amino acids. Germline V CDR1 and CDR2: LNHNV, YYDKDF (reference sequence). In nucleotides, the CDR3 is TGTGCCACCAGCAGAGAATACTACGAGCAGTACTTC. This gives the protein CATSREYYEQYF.

This clone came up once. Other DNA sequences in this sample translate to the same CDR3. The chain has TRBV9 and TRBJ2-7, with D tentatively TRBD2 (5 bases). Looked up from germline, CDR1 is SGDLS and CDR2 is YYNGEE. The V end lost 4 bases, the J end lost 3 bases, and 11 bases lay between the germline ends. This CDR3 is built from 13 residues. The CDR3 region is CASSSGSHYEQYF. The DNA for the CDR3 is TGTGCCAGCAGCTCGGGGTCCCACTACGAGCAGTACTTC.

In its sample, this clone was seen once. The chain combines TRBV6-5 with TRBJ1-2; a possible D gene is TRBD1 (6 bases). The germline V gene has CDR1 MNHEY and CDR2 SVGAGI. Between the trimmed V and J ends, which lost 6 bases and 8 bases, there was a span of 19 bases. The CDR3 sequence is 14 residues long. CDR3 loop: CASRERDRFDGYTF. CDR3 sequence (DNA): TGTGCCAGCAGAGAGAGAGACAGGTTCGACGGCTACACCTTC.